The clone carrying this T cell receptor beta chain was counted ten times or more. The source of the sample is a study of spatial heterogeneity in lung cancer. The germline V gene has CDR1 MGHRA and CDR2 YSYEKL. CDR3 length: 15 amino acids. V was cut by 5 bases and J by 0 bases, with 11 bases left in between. Sample time point: sample taken at primary tumor resection. One entry per CDR3 protein results from TCRdb running MiXCR on the 5' RACE reads. This table has about 48,000 distinct CDR3 sequences, roughly 5% appearing once. This chain links TRBV4-1 with TRBJ1-3; the D gene is possibly TRBD1 (5 bases). This sequence was found in a male donor with early-stage non-small cell lung cancer. Sequenced here: PBMCs, sampled at surgery. The CDR3 DNA reads TGCGCCAGCAGCGACGACAGAGTCTCTGGAAACACCATATATTTT. It codes for CASSDDRVSGNTIYF.